This entry lists 9 T cell receptor beta chains sequenced from one sample in a study of graft-versus-host responses after intestinal transplantation. TCRdb keeps only in-frame clones here, not all; method: immunoSEQ multiplex PCR. Here the sample spans 65,000 to 85,000 clones, around nine tenths being singletons. These TCRs' antigens remain unknown. The sample consisted of unstimulated CD8+ T cells sorted from spleen or lymph node cells, taken before transplant. These receptors came from a human donor who was the organ donor for an intestinal transplant.

Only one count was recorded for this clone. The CDR3 loop reads CASSYSSDGGYTF. DNA for the CDR3: TGTGCCAGCAGTTACTCATCCGATGGTGGCTACACCTTC. This chain connects TRBV6-5 to TRBJ1-2; D gene ambiguous. CDR3 length: 13 amino acids. The V gene's germline CDR1 is MNHEY and CDR2 SVGAGI. V lost 0 bases and J lost 7, with 9 bases in between.

The chain recombines TRBV19 with TRBJ2-7; D is ambiguous. There are 14 residues in the CDR3. The V end lost 1 base, the J end lost 0 bases, and 7 bases lay between the germline ends. Germline-derived CDR1 and CDR2 are LNHDA and SQIVND (reference sequence). The CDR3: CASSIGGSSYEQYF. The CDR3 region has the DNA TGTGCCAGTAGTATAGGAGGAAGCTCCTACGAGCAGTACTTC.

The chain links TRBV7-2 to TRBJ2-1, with TRBD2 as a possible D gene (6 bases). CDR3 length: 18 amino acids. The germline V gene has CDR1 SGHTA and CDR2 FQGNSA. Trimming stripped 5 bases from V and 4 bases from J, with 24 bases between. The CDR3 spells CASSPIPGGVSVYNEQFF. In DNA, the CDR3 is TGTGCCAGCAGCCCTATTCCGGGCGGGGTCTCGGTTTACAATGAGCAGTTCTTC.

V usage is TRBV4-1 and J usage is TRBJ2-5, with 7 nucleotides matching TRBD2. The DNA end is more similar to TRBJ2-7, so the J call may be wrong. CDR3 length: 15 amino acids. Germline CDR1 MGHRA, CDR2 YSYEKL. In DNA, the CDR3 is TGCGCCAGCAGCCTCGGGTGGGGGGGAATTTACGAGCAGTACTTC. Protein product: CASSLGWGGIYEQYF.

The chain couples TRBV27 to TRBJ2-7; D is undetermined. The V and J ends lost 5 bases and 5 bases respectively, with 7 bases between them. This CDR3 is 11 amino acids long. Germline V lookup: CDR1 MNHEY, CDR2 SMNVEV (reference sequence). The CDR3 here is CASSGMNEQYF. CDR3 sequence (DNA): TGTGCCAGCAGTGGAATGAACGAGCAGTACTTC.

On this clone: The junction and the germline gene differ at one end; a read error may be behind it. The genes are TRBV28 and TRBJ1-2, with 8 bases matching TRBD1. CDR1 and CDR2 from the germline V gene are MDHEN and SYDVKM. This CDR3 spans 13 amino acids. The CDR3 DNA follows: TGTACCAGCAGTTTGGGACAGGTCGCTGGCTACACCTTC. Translating gives CTSSLGQVAGYTF.

This chain uses TRBV19 with TRBJ1-1; tentatively, D is TRBD1 (5 bases). Trimming removed 10 bases from V and 5 bases from J, with 20 bases in between. The CDR3 is 14 residues long. The germline CDR1 and CDR2 sequences are LNHDA and SQIVND (reference sequence). The CDR3 DNA sequence: TGTGCCACCAGCACTTGGGTGGAGGGGACTGAAGCTTTCTTT. It translates to CATSTWVEGTEAFF.

The rearrangement joins TRBV27 to TRBJ2-5; D remains ambiguous. The CDR3 is 13 amino acids. Germline V gene sequence: CDR1 MNHEY, CDR2 SMNVEV (reference sequence). V lost 7 bases and J 2 bases, leaving 11 bases between the germline ends. CDR3 loop: CASTPTLQETQYF. The CDR3 DNA follows: TGTGCCAGCACCCCCACCCTTCAAGAGACCCAGTACTTC.

This chain connects TRBV9 to TRBJ1-3; TRBD1 might be the D (5 bases). This CDR3 comprises 16 residues. V was clipped by 0 bases and J by 1 base, with 11 bases between them. In germline, CDR1 is SGDLS, CDR2 YYNGEE. The chain's CDR3 is CASSVGAGHSGNTIYF. The DNA of the CDR3 is TGTGCCAGCAGCGTAGGGGCAGGGCATTCTGGAAACACCATATATTTT.